This paragraph covers one TCR beta chain sequence. What it recognizes is unknown. From 3500 ng of total RNA, each TCR library was prepared. TCRdb reprocessed the 5' RACE reads and keeps a single row for each CDR3 protein, giving no DNA. This sample contains approximately 400,000 distinct CDR3 sequences. These data come from a study of monozygotic twins with inflammatory bowel disease. Study-wide results and limits: The sharing of clonotypes with others was lower in IBD patients than in healthy twins, especially with disease activity.

The CDR3 runs 16 residues. Germline CDR1 is SGHTA and CDR2 is FQGNSA. The TCR comes from a human donor with ulcerative colitis or Crohn's disease, or a healthy co-twin of an affected twin (not recorded which). The chain couples TRBV7-2 to TRBJ2-3; the D call from TCRdb, TRBD2, cannot be confirmed without DNA. The sequencing sample was made of blood. CDR3: CASSLERAGGTDTQYF.